One and the same sample provided the 12 T cell receptor beta chains below, sequenced in a study of T cells after yellow fever vaccination. TCRdb reanalysed the 5' RACE reads using MiXCR and keeps one entry per CDR3 protein. The sample yields 110,000 or so distinct CDR3 sequences, 7.2% seen once. The material was CD4+ T cells sorted from PBMCs, obtained around 45 days after the first yellow fever vaccination. The source is a young man who received the YFV17D yellow fever vaccine.

This clonotype was seen at least ten times. The rearrangement uses TRBV20-1 and TRBJ2-3; a possible D gene is TRBD2 (5 bases). Between the trimmed V and J ends, which lost 2 bases and 3 bases, there was a span of 15 bases. The CDR3 consists of 15 residues. CDR1 and CDR2 from the germline V gene are DFQATT and SNEGSKA (reference sequence). Here the CDR3 DNA reads TGCAGTGCTAGAAGCCCACACCGGGGTACAGATACGCAGTATTTT. This codes for CSARSPHRGTDTQYF.

This clonotype appeared many times. This chain connects TRBV7-9 to TRBJ2-5; tentatively, D is TRBD1 or TRBD2 (6 bases each). Germline CDR1 reads SEHNR; CDR2 reads FQNEAQ (reference sequence). Trimming removed 3 bases at V and 5 bases at J, with 10 bases between. The length of the CDR3 is 13 residues. The CDR3 DNA reads TGTGCCAGCAGCTTTTTAGGGGGGGAGACCCAGTACTTC. It yields the protein CASSFLGGETQYF.

This clonotype was seen many times. This chain uses TRBV4-2 with TRBJ1-2, with 7 bases fitting TRBD1. V lost 0 bases, J lost 0 bases, and 10 bases stayed unmatched. The CDR3 consists of 18 residues. CDR1 and CDR2 from the germline V gene are LGHNA and YNFKEQ. Here the CDR3 reads CASSQDVKRTGSNYGYTF. The CDR3 DNA follows: TGTGCCAGCAGCCAAGATGTGAAGAGGACAGGTTCTAACTATGGCTACACCTTC.

This clonotype showed up many times. This chain uses TRBV7-9 with TRBJ1-4, with D tentatively TRBD1 (5 bases). This CDR3 has 17 residues. Germline loops: CDR1 SEHNR, CDR2 FQNEAQ (reference sequence). The V end was cut by 10 bases, the J end by 5 bases, with 26 bases between. The CDR3 is CATLRGVDSVDNEKLFF. CDR3 sequence (DNA): TGTGCCACCCTCCGGGGGGTGGATTCAGTTGACAATGAAAAACTGTTTTTT.

In this sample, this clonotype turned up many times. This sequence joins TRBV12-5 and TRBJ2-3, with TRBD2 matching over 13 bases. Germline V CDR1 and CDR2: LGHNT, FRNRAP. With 5 bases clipped from V and 6 bases from J, the junction kept 8 bases outside the gene matches. This CDR3 spans 16 amino acids. CDR3 DNA: TGTGCTAGTGGTCCCGGGACTAGCGGGGTTGTCGATACGCAGTATTTT. Translated: CASGPGTSGVVDTQYF. The variable domain in full, completed from reference TRBV12-5 and TRBJ2-3, reads DARVTQTPRHKVTEMGQEVTMRCQPILGHNTVFWYRQTMMQGLELLAYFRNRAPLDDSGMPKDRFSAEMPDATLATLKIQPSEPRDSAVYFCASGPGTSGVVDTQYFGPGTRLTVL.

Many counts were recorded for this clonotype. The V call is TRBV5-1, the J call TRBJ2-5, with TRBD1 matching over 8 bases. Trimming removed 1 base from V and 0 bases from J; junction bases left unmatched: 8. The CDR3 runs 17 residues. CDR1 SGHRS and CDR2 YFSETQ come from the germline V gene. CDR3 nucleotide sequence: TGCGCCAGCAGCTTGTCGGGCAGGGGGCAGTACCAAGAGACCCAGTACTTC. The encoded protein is CASSLSGRGQYQETQYF.

At least ten counts were recorded for this clonotype. As DNA, the CDR3 is TGCGCCAGCAGTGGACTAGCGGGGGGAGATGGTACGCAGTATTTT. It codes for CASSGLAGGDGTQYF. This rearrangement joins TRBV10-2 to TRBJ2-3, with 13 bases aligning to TRBD2. There are 15 residues in the CDR3. V was clipped by 4 bases and J by 8 bases; unmatched bases: 6. Germline V CDR1 and CDR2: WSHSY, SAAADI.

The CDR3 DNA follows: TGCAGCGCTAGCGGGGAGGAGACCCAGTACTTC. Protein: CSASGEETQYF. This chain links TRBV29-1 with TRBJ2-5; the match to TRBD2 covers 9 bases. CDR3 length equals 11 residues. V dropped 7 bases and J dropped 5; count of bases not matched to a gene: 2. Per the germline V gene, CDR1 is SQVTM and CDR2 is ANQGSEA.

Ten or more counts support this clonotype. The rearrangement links TRBV20-1 to TRBJ1-1, with 9 bases identical to TRBD1. V was pared by 5 bases and J by 1 base, with 11 bases of the junction left unmatched. The CDR3 runs 16 residues. The germline V gene encodes CDR1 DFQATT and CDR2 SNEGSKA (reference sequence). CDR3 nucleotides: TGCAGTGCTGGGGGACAGGGCAGTACCGAGAACACTGAAGCTTTCTTT. This sequence encodes CSAGGQGSTENTEAFF.

This clonotype was detected ten times or more. The chain joins TRBV20-1 to TRBJ1-1, with D unresolved. The germline gives CDR1 DFQATT, CDR2 SNEGSKA (reference sequence). The CDR3 runs to 15 residues. Trimming took 6 bases from V and 0 from J, leaving 17 bases between them. CDR3 amino acids: CSAGTTTHMNTEAFF. The CDR3 nucleotides read TGCAGTGCGGGAACCACTACTCACATGAACACTGAAGCTTTCTTT.

This clonotype was found many times. This chain connects TRBV18 to TRBJ1-1; D not resolved. This CDR3 region has 13 residues. Trimming cost V 6 bases and J 2 bases, with 10 bases left between them. CDR1 is KGHSH, CDR2 LQKENI, per germline. CDR3 region: CASSLLHNTEAFF. The DNA for the CDR3 is TGTGCCAGCTCTCTCTTACATAACACTGAAGCTTTCTTT. The full variable domain, completed using reference TRBV18 and TRBJ1-1, is NAGVMQNPRHLVRRRGQEARLRCSPMKGHSHVYWYRQLPEEGLKFMVYLQKENIIDESGMPKERFSAEFPKEGPSILRIQQVVRGDSAAYFCASSLLHNTEAFFGQGTRLTVV.

In its sample, this clonotype was seen a few times. The gene calls are TRBV7-3 and TRBJ2-6; D remains ambiguous. This CDR3 has 18 amino acids. Looked up from germline, CDR1 is SGHTA and CDR2 is FQGTGA. V lost 1 base and J lost 2, with 15 bases in between. CDR3 in DNA: TGTGCCAGCAGCTTAAAGGAGACGGCCACAGCTGGGGCCAACGTCCTGACTTTC. Protein: CASSLKETATAGANVLTF.